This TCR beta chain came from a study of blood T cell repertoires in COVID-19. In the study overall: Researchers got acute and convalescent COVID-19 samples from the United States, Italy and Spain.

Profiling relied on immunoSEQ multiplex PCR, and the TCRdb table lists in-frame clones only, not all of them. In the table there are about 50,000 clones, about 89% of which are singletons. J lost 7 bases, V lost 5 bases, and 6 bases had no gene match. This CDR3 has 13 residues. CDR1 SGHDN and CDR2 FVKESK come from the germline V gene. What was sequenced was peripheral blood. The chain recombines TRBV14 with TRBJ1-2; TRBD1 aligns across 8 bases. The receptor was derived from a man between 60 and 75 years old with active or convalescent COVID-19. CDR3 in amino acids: CASSRQGSFGYTF. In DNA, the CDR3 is TGTGCCAGCAGCAGACAGGGGTCTTTTGGCTACACCTTC.